Below are 25 T cell receptor beta chains sequenced from a single sample in a study of tumor and adjacent non-tumor tissue in lung cancer. This sample's RNA came from whole unsorted tissue. Distant lung tissue was collected more than 3 cm away from the tumor edge. A modified ARM-PCR protocol with three rounds of nested PCR amplified TCRbeta. TCRdb recomputed calls from the multiplex PCR reads with MiXCR, one row per CDR3 protein. This table has 90,000 to 120,000 distinct CDR3 sequences, 65% appearing once. Sequenced: distant non-tumor lung tissue. Receptors originate from a man younger than 40 with non-small cell lung cancer.

Concerning this clonotype: The CDR3 does not close with the conserved phenylalanine or tryptophan, likely indicating a read error. This chain joins TRBV11-2 and TRBJ2-3; TRBD1 matches 8 bases. After removal of 2 bases from V and 3 bases from J, the junction contained 4 bases not matched to a gene. Per the germline V gene, CDR1 is SGHAT and CDR2 is FQNNGV. The CDR3 covers 15 residues. CDR3 sequence: CASSLQGAKTDTQYI. CDR3 DNA sequence: TGTGCCAGCAGCTTACAGGGGGCAAAAACAGATACGCAGTATATT.

As to this clonotype: A read error is possible here, since a much larger clone lies one base away. V usage is TRBV20-1 and J usage is TRBJ2-3; perhaps TRBD2 as D (5 bases). Germline CDR1 DFQATT, CDR2 SNEGSKA (reference sequence). Trimming took off 0 bases at V and 5 bases at J, with 15 bases between the two ends. The length of the CDR3 is 15 residues. As DNA, the CDR3 is TGCAGTGCTAGAGATTCAGGTAGCGCCATAGATACGCAGTATTTT. Encoded protein: CSARDSGSAIDTQYF.

This clonotype was seen many times. The V gene is TRBV6-6, the J gene TRBJ1-3; 8 nucleotides match TRBD1. This CDR3 region has 17 residues. J gave up 6 bases and V 2 bases, and 12 bases lay outside the gene matches. Germline CDR1 reads MNHNY; CDR2 reads SVGAGI (reference sequence). CDR3 residues: CASSYPRQGKYENTIYF. As DNA, the CDR3 is TGTGCCAGCAGTTACCCCCGACAGGGGAAATATGAAAACACCATATATTTT.

About this clonotype: One end of the junction is discordant with germline, which a read error may explain. The V gene is TRBV5-5, the J gene TRBJ1-6; D unclear. This CDR3 is built from 16 residues. The germline V gene has CDR1 SGHKS and CDR2 YYEKEE (reference sequence). The CDR3 sequence: CASSFQSARDNSPLHF. CDR3 coding DNA: TGTGCTAGCAGCTTTCAATCAGCAAGGGATAATTCACCCCTCCACTTT.

This clonotype occurred once. The CDR3 does not end in the conserved phenylalanine or tryptophan, so this is likely a read error. V gene TRBV11-1 combines with J gene TRBJ2-7; 8 bases are shared with TRBD1. The CDR3 spans 14 residues. The germline gives CDR1 SGHAT, CDR2 FQDESV (reference sequence). CDR3 in amino acids: CANSLRQGIDEQYL. The CDR3 nucleotides are TGTGCCAACAGCTTACGACAGGGGATCGACGAGCAGTACTTG.

In regard to this clonotype: Mismatch with germline at one junction end may stem from a read error. DNA of the CDR3: TGTGCCATCAGTCGAGACACTAGCGCCCTGAGCTCCTGCGAGCAGTACTTC. This gives the protein CAISRDTSALSSCEQYF. V usage is TRBV6-5 and J usage is TRBJ2-7; 7 positions match TRBD2. Germline CDR1 is MNHEY and CDR2 is SVGAGI. CDR3 length: 17 amino acids.

Turning to this clonotype: The junction differs from germline at one of its ends, possibly a read error. This sequence joins TRBV20-1 and TRBJ1-4, with a possible D match to TRBD1 (5 bases). The CDR3 covers 13 residues. The germline gives CDR1 DFQATT, CDR2 SNEGSKA (reference sequence). In DNA form, the CDR3 reads TGCAGTGCCTCGGACATGGGGCGAGAAAAAGTGTTTTTT. Amino acids: CSASDMGREKVFF.

J is TRBJ2-3 and V is TRBV13, with TRBD2 as a possible D gene (7 bases). V was pared by 4 bases and J by 4 bases, with 18 bases between. CDR3 length equals 16 residues. The V gene's germline CDR1 is PRHDT and CDR2 FYEKMQ (reference sequence). The CDR3 DNA sequence: TGTGCCAGCAGCTACCGGACTAGGGGGGACGCAGATACGCAGTATTTT. It translates to CASSYRTRGDADTQYF.

On this clonotype itself: This may be a read error: a much more frequent sequence differs by one nucleotide. The V call is TRBV20-1, the J call TRBJ1-2, with no clear D. The CDR3 spans 11 residues. Germline CDR1 and CDR2: DFQATT and SNEGSKA (reference sequence). The CDR3 nucleotides read TGCAGTGCTAGATGGAGCTATGGCTACATCTTC. Its translation is CSARWSYGYIF.

With regard to this clonotype: Since the CDR3 does not end with the conserved phenylalanine or tryptophan, this likely comes from a read error. For the CDR3, the DNA is TGTGTCAGCAGTCCAGACAGGACAGGGGGTGGTTCACCCCTCCACCTT. Translating gives CVSSPDRTGGGSPLHL. The chain links TRBV6-6 to TRBJ1-6, with 10 bases aligning to TRBD1. The CDR3 is made up of 16 amino acids. CDR1 is MNHNY, CDR2 SVGAGI, per germline (reference sequence).

Worth noting for this clonotype: This CDR3 fails to terminate in the conserved phenylalanine or tryptophan, so it likely reflects a read error. The DNA is left out, because the CDR3 cannot be placed on it with certainty; the CDR3 is given as TCRdb lists it. The chain recombines TRBV6-6 with TRBJ2-1; TRBD2 was called by the table and not checked on the DNA. Ends included, the CDR3 has 15 residues. Germline CDR1 is MNHNY and CDR2 is SVGAGI (reference sequence). The CDR3 spells CASSSDLTSGGPRVV.

A note on this clonotype: A much bigger clone sits one base away, suggesting this may be a read error. V gene TRBV6-5 combines with J gene TRBJ1-3; possible D gene TRBD1, 5 bases. Looked up from germline, CDR1 is MNHEY and CDR2 is SVGAGI. CDR3 length: 15 amino acids. CDR3 sequence (DNA): TGTACCAGCAGTTACTCTCAGGGCTCTGGAAACACCATATATTTT. Its translation is CTSSYSQGSGNTIYF.

This clonotype was seen just once. The chain couples TRBV11-2 to TRBJ2-1; D might be TRBD2 (6 bases). Germline CDR1 is SGHAT and CDR2 is FQNNGV. V dropped 4 bases and J dropped 15 bases, with 28 bases sitting between them. The CDR3 has 16 residues. CDR3 loop: CASSSNLGGRSSYWFF. The CDR3 DNA reads TGTGCCAGCAGCTCTAATCTTGGGGGGAGGTCCTCTTACTGGTTCTTC.

As regards this clonotype: The junction departs from the called germline gene at one end, perhaps through a read error. This sequence joins TRBV11-2 and TRBJ2-2; TRBD1 matches at 10 bases. The CDR3 contains 16 residues. Per germline, CDR1 SGHAT and CDR2 FQNNGV. The CDR3 loop is CTSNTPGQGNTGELFF. CDR3 sequence (DNA): TGTACCAGCAACACCCCGGGACAGGGGAACACCGGGGAACTGTTTTTT.

A word on this clonotype: A much larger clone lies one base from this, so it may be a read error. The rearrangement uses TRBV30 and TRBJ2-7; perhaps TRBD1 as D (7 bases). This CDR3 has 15 residues. CDR1 GTSNPN and CDR2 SVGIG come from the germline V gene (reference sequence). The DNA of the CDR3 is TGTGCCCGGAGAGTCGGAGGGGGACAGCCCTACGAGCAGTACTTC. Encoded protein: CARRVGGGQPYEQYF.

The V gene is TRBV21-1, the J gene TRBJ2-1. TRBV21-1 is noted as a pseudogene. The CDR3 runs 15 residues. The CDR3 spells CASTATNNHHNEQFF. The CDR3 coding sequence is TGCGCCAGCACCGCGACGAATAACCACCACAATGAGCAGTTCTTC.

V usage is TRBV11-3 and J usage is TRBJ2-5, with D perhaps TRBD2 (8 bases). Germline CDR1 and CDR2: SGHNT and YENEEA. This CDR3 has 14 residues. The CDR3 region has the DNA TGTGTTAGCAGCGGGGGCCAGGGGGAAGAGACCCAGTACTTC. Amino acids: CVSSGGQGEETQYF.

With regard to this clonotype: One end of the junction does not line up with germline, which may come from a read error. Written as DNA, the CDR3 is TGCGTCAGCAGCTCCGACGTGACTAGCACAGATACGCAGTATTTT. Protein product: CVSSSDVTSTDTQYF. The rearrangement uses TRBV5-1 and TRBJ2-3; D is unresolved. Per the germline V gene, CDR1 is SGHRS and CDR2 is YFSETQ. The CDR3 spans 15 residues. The variable domain in full, with the rest retrieved from reference TRBV5-1 and TRBJ2-3, is KAGVTQTPRYLIKTRGQQVTLSCSPISGHRSVSWYQQTPGQGLQFLFEYFSETQRNKGNFPGRFSGRQFSNSRSEMNVSTLELGDSALYLCVSSSDVTSTDTQYFGPGTRLTVL.

This clonotype has a single count. A read error is possible here, since a much larger clone lies one base away. This rearrangement joins TRBV20-1 to TRBJ2-2, with D hard to call. The CDR3 totals 13 residues. The V end was cut by 6 bases, the J end by 3 bases, with 11 bases between. CDR1 is DFQATT, CDR2 SNEGSKA, per germline (reference sequence). CDR3 nucleotides: TGCAGTGCCCCGATTAGGCACACCGGGGAGCTGTTTTTT. It specifies CSAPIRHTGELFF.

This clonotype has only one observation. This chain joins TRBV11-2 and TRBJ2-1, with 8 nucleotides matching TRBD2. The end of the DNA fits TRBJ2-7 better, so the J call may be wrong. The CDR3 loop spans 15 amino acids. The germline V gene encodes CDR1 SGHAT and CDR2 FQNNGV. The CDR3: CASSYRTGGADKQYF. The CDR3 coding sequence is TGTGCCAGCAGCTATAGGACGGGAGGGGCCGATAAGCAGTACTTC.

This clonotype was recorded a few times. Sequence at one end of the junction differs from germline and may be a read error. This sequence joins TRBV11-1 and TRBJ2-7, with TRBD1 as a possible D gene (6 bases). This CDR3 spans 14 amino acids. Germline CDR1 SGHAT, CDR2 FQDESV (reference sequence). CDR3 protein: CASSLRTDYYEQYF. The CDR3 bases are TGTGCCAGCAGCCTACGGACAGATTATTACGAGCAGTACTTT. The full variable domain, its missing parts supplied by reference TRBV11-1 and TRBJ2-7, is EAEVAQSPRYKITEKSQAVAFWCDPISGHATLYWYRQILGQGPELLVQFQDESVVDDSQLPKDRFSAERLKGVDSTLKIQPAELGDSAMYLCASSLRTDYYEQYFGPGTRLTVT.

V gene TRBV20-1 combines with J gene TRBJ1-1, with D uncertain. Trimming removed 0 bases at V and 8 bases at J, with 22 bases between. The CDR3 spans 16 residues. Germline lookup yields CDR1 DFQATT and CDR2 SNEGSKA (reference sequence). The CDR3 loop is CSARDPFFGESTEAFF. The CDR3 DNA follows: TGCAGTGCTAGAGATCCCTTTTTCGGTGAAAGCACAGAAGCTTTCTTT.

CDR3 sequence: CASSEVSGPWDEYFF. The CDR3 DNA sequence: TGCGCCAGCAGTGAGGTGAGCGGCCCTTGGGATGAGTACTTCTTC. The rearrangement uses TRBV10-2 and TRBJ2-1, with TRBD2 as a possible D gene (5 bases). Trimming stripped 2 bases from V and 16 bases from J, with 24 bases between. The CDR3 loop spans 15 amino acids. The V gene's germline CDR1 is WSHSY and CDR2 SAAADI.

As regards this clonotype: A read error may produce the germline difference seen at one junction end. The chain employs TRBV20-1 and TRBJ2-2, with D possibly TRBD1 on 6 matching bases. This CDR3 is built from 14 residues. Germline V gene data show CDR1 as DFQATT and CDR2 as SNEGSKA (reference sequence). The CDR3 DNA reads TGTAGTGCTCCTAAACAACAGGGCGACGGGGAGCTGATTTTT. It translates to CSAPKQQGDGELIF.

A word on this clonotype: A read error may account for a junction end that differs from germline. The genes are TRBV11-2 and TRBJ1-4; tentative D call: TRBD1 (6 bases). Germline V CDR1 and CDR2: SGHAT, FQNNGV. The CDR3 totals 16 residues. For the CDR3, the DNA is TGTGCCAGCAACTTAGATTCGGGACAAGCTAATGTAAAACCGTTTTTT. Its protein is CASNLDSGQANVKPFF. The full variable domain, its missing parts supplied by reference TRBV11-2 and TRBJ1-4, is EAGVAQSPRYKIIEKRQSVAFWCNPISGHATLYWYQQILGQGPKLLIQFQNNGVVDDSQLPKDRFSAERLKGVDSTLKIQPAKLEDSAVYLCASNLDSGQANVKPFFGSGTQLSVL.